This T cell receptor (beta chain) originates from a study of blood T cell repertoires in COVID-19. Repertoires were generated with immunoSEQ multiplex PCR, while TCRdb's copy carries only in-frame clones and drops some. This table has a few hundred thousand clones, about 89% appearing once. Source material: peripheral blood. This clonotype originated in a man between 35 and 55 years old who had recovered from COVID-19.

In nucleotides, the CDR3 is TGCGCCAGCAGCCAAGTTTTATGGAACACTGAAGCTTTCTTT. Encoded protein: CASSQVLWNTEAFF. The chain is built from TRBV4-3 and TRBJ1-1; D is unclear. This CDR3 contains 14 residues. Trimming shortened V by 1 base and J by 1 base, and 7 bases separated the two germline ends. From germline, CDR1 is LGHNA and CDR2 YSLEER.